This entry lists 10 T cell receptor beta chains sequenced from one sample in a study of T cell repertoires in cytomegalovirus infection. Each CDR3 protein is one row after TCRdb ran MiXCR on the reads. The sample comprises fewer than 1,000,000 distinct CDR3 sequences, around a third of which are singletons, and around an eighth rests with the top ten. Antigens for these TCRs are unknown. This material consisted of cultured CD8+ T cells from PBMCs, taken from culture after CMV antigen stimulation. Receptor source: a human donor in good health (CMV status not recorded). Some clones in this sample may be carry-over from other donors' samples.

This clonotype was found a few times. The chain uses TRBV4-3 and TRBJ2-2, with D hard to call. With 3 bases removed from V and 3 bases from J, the gap between germline ends came to 8 bases. The germline V gene encodes CDR1 LGHNA and CDR2 YSLEER. The CDR3 consists of 14 residues. The CDR3 DNA follows: TGCGCCAGCAGCCAGGATGGGCACACCGGGGAGCTGTTTTTT. This gives the protein CASSQDGHTGELFF.

This clonotype has at least ten counts. V usage is TRBV7-8 and J usage is TRBJ2-7, with D tentatively TRBD1 or TRBD2 (5 bases each). This CDR3 is 15 amino acids long. Germline CDR1 is SGHVS and CDR2 is FQNEAQ. V lost 0 bases, J lost 2 bases, and 11 bases lay in between. For the CDR3, the DNA is TGTGCCAGCAGCTTAGCTCAGCCGGGACCCTACGAGCAGTACGTC. Its translation is CASSLAQPGPYEQYV.

CDR3 DNA: TGCGCCAGCAGCCCCTTTTCGACAGGGGCAGAGACCCAGTACTTC. Translated: CASSPFSTGAETQYF. The chain has TRBV4-3 and TRBJ2-5; 8 nucleotides line up with TRBD1. CDR3 size: 15 residues. Germline-derived CDR1 and CDR2 are LGHNA and YSLEER. Losses at the gene ends were 4 bases for V and 4 bases for J; bases not matched to a gene: 8.

CDR3 protein: CASSYTTGTEDEKLFF. CDR3 coding DNA: TGTGCCAGCAGTTACACAACCGGGACAGAAGATGAAAAACTGTTTTTT. This chain connects TRBV6-8 to TRBJ1-4, with 7 nucleotides matching TRBD1. Germline V gives CDR1 MNHGY, CDR2 SAAAGT. The CDR3 is made up of 16 amino acids. After removal of 2 bases from V and 6 bases from J, the junction contained 9 bases not matched to a gene.

A note on this clonotype: A much larger clone differs from this one at a single base, so this may be a read error. The chain uses TRBV7-8 and TRBJ2-1; 13 nucleotides match TRBD2. Germline V gene lookup returns CDR1 SGHVS and CDR2 FQNEAQ. CDR3 length: 20 residues. CDR3 DNA: TGTGTCAGCAGCTTAGTGCTACTAGCGGGGGGGTCTAGCTCCTACAATGAGCAGTTCTTC. It codes for CVSSLVLLAGGSSSYNEQFF.

This clonotype came up a few times. This chain joins TRBV6-5 and TRBJ2-1, with D possibly matching TRBD1 (5 bases). Germline V lookup: CDR1 MNHEY, CDR2 SVGAGI. Trimming stripped 1 base from V and 3 bases from J, with 10 bases between. The CDR3 length is 15 residues. The CDR3 loop reads CASSYWAGNYNEQFF. DNA of the CDR3: TGTGCCAGCAGTTACTGGGCAGGGAACTACAATGAGCAGTTCTTC.

The chain joins TRBV7-9 to TRBJ2-4, with TRBD2 matching 7 bases. The ends lost 4 bases at V and 1 base at J; junction bases unmatched: 4. Germline V gene sequence: CDR1 SEHNR, CDR2 FQNEAQ (reference sequence). This CDR3 contains 15 residues. The chain's CDR3 is CASSSGGGAKNIQYF. In nucleotides, the CDR3 is TGTGCCAGCAGCTCTGGGGGGGGGGCCAAAAACATTCAGTACTTC.

V gene TRBV12-3 or TRBV12-4 combines with J gene TRBJ2-7; 7 bases line up with TRBD1. After removal of 1 base from V and 0 bases from J, the junction contained 12 bases not matched to a gene. This CDR3 spans 18 amino acids. The CDR3 DNA sequence: TGTGCCAGCAGTTTAGTGGGCAGGGGGTGGATTAGCTCCTACGAGCAGTACTTC. It specifies CASSLVGRGWISSYEQYF.

This clonotype was seen ten or more times. This rearrangement joins TRBV12-3 or TRBV12-4 to TRBJ1-5, with unresolved D. Trimming left V 6 bases short and J 0 bases short, with 12 bases between. The CDR3 spans 15 residues. In nucleotides, the CDR3 is TGTGCCAGCAGGGAGGCGGTCACTAGCAATCAGCCCCAGCATTTT. This encodes CASREAVTSNQPQHF.

The genes are TRBV5-6 and TRBJ2-6; D may be TRBD2 (5 bases). The CDR3 consists of 15 residues. Trimming took 2 bases from V and 4 from J, leaving 10 bases between them. Per germline, CDR1 SGHDT and CDR2 YYEEEE. The CDR3 reads CASSFGVGGANVLTF. In DNA form, the CDR3 reads TGTGCCAGCAGCTTCGGGGTGGGGGGGGCCAACGTCCTGACTTTC. Full variable domain (missing parts from reference TRBV5-6 and TRBJ2-6): DAGVTQSPTHLIKTRGQQVTLRCSPKSGHDTVSWYQQALGQGPQFIFQYYEEEERQRGNFPDRFSGHQFPNYSSELNVNALLLGDSALYLCASSFGVGGANVLTFGAGSRLTVL.